This T cell receptor beta chain was found in a study of memory CD4+ T cells and cytomegalovirus serostatus (dated by TCRdb to the late 2010s). Background on the whole study: The cohort included approximately 35 healthy adults from Belgium, of whom 9 were CMV seropositive and approximately 25 were CMV seronegative. To replicate a published TCR-based CMV serostatus classifier, the researchers sequenced the CD4+ memory TCRbeta repertoires of a Belgian cohort whose cytomegalovirus serostatus was known.

Genomic DNA was extracted from sorted cells with the Quick-DNA Microprep Kit. TCRbeta DNA was amplified with the immunoSEQ hsTCRbeta kit following the manufacturer's protocol. An Illumina MiSeq instrument was used to sequence the TCRbeta libraries. In the paper's pipeline: Once out-of-frame sequences had been removed, a few million distinct TCRbeta sequences were left, which works out to an average of roughly 70,000 per individual. Each individual was scored by the count of around 160 previously reported CMV-associated TCRbeta sequences and the total productive distinct TCRbeta count. A beta-binomial model was reimplemented in Python, and random forests from scikit-learn, run with default parameters, were trained on data from the US cohort. Classifier performance on the Belgian cohort was reported as the median AUC with percentile confidence intervals calculated over 10,000 bootstrap iterations. TCRdb retrieved this table from immuneACCESS and kept in-frame rearrangements only. Not all clones are present; in checked studies, unresolved V genes account for under half, and no reason is known for the remainder. V, J and clone size are taken as reported in that table, and D and trimming were inferred from the DNA itself. This sample is represented by over 45,000 clones; about four fifths of them were singletons. Roughly 0.5% of the sample is in the top ten clones.

Results the study describes overall, beyond this receptor: Among the 150 to 200 previously reported CMV-associated TCRbeta sequences, over 65 showed up in the CD4+ memory repertoires, with each one found in between one and five individuals. A median bootstrapped AUC of roughly 0.94 with a 95% CI of 0.76-1.00 was achieved on the Belgian cohort by the original-framework classifier. For CMV serostatus prediction, a median bootstrapped AUC of about 0.94 was reached with the original framework, and a median bootstrapped AUC of approximately 0.9 was reached with a US-trained random forest. The results were interpreted as suggesting that the CMV-associated TCR signature is mostly present in the CD4+ memory repertoire. Only CD4+CD45RO+ memory cells were sequenced, in contrast to the original study, in which naive and memory CD4+ and CD8+ populations were covered.

Details on this clone: What this receptor recognizes is not known. No clone much larger than this one lies a single base away; base qualities are absent.

A FACSAria II was used to sort memory CD4+ T cells, defined as single viable CD3+CD4+CD8-CD45RO+ cells. CMV serostatus was determined with a Roche Elecsys assay detecting serum IgG against CMV pp150, pp28, p38 and p52. Following thawing, total CD4+ T cells were enriched through positive selection using CD4 magnetic microbeads. The samples came from a different study that was designed specifically to examine the CD4+ T cell memory repertoire. Following standard operating procedures, peripheral blood mononuclear cells were isolated and cryopreserved, while serum was kept at -80 degrees C. Staining used CD3-PerCP (BW264/56), CD4-APC (RPA-T4), CD45RO-PE (UCHT1) and CD8-Pacific Orange (3B5) antibodies, with Sytox blue excluding non-viable cells. V and J are trimmed by 5 bases and 6 bases, and the gene matches miss 13 bases of the junction. The CDR3 starts with the cysteine, ends with the phenylalanine, and has 16 residues. Left in the record is the CDR3 DNA by itself, 48 bases read in frame from the first base. CDR1 and CDR2 (SGHTA, FQGNSA) derive from the germline V gene.

The chain couples TRBV7-2 to TRBJ1-2; 9 central bases correspond to TRBD1. This receptor was taken from an adult in good health and CMV-seronegative. Some clones in this sample may be carry-over from other donors' samples. The source material was memory CD4+ T cells from blood. The encoded CDR3 is CASSPSPGTGYDGYTF. The DNA sequence follows: TGTGCCAGCAGCCCCTCCCCCGGGACAGGGTACGATGGCTACACCTTC.